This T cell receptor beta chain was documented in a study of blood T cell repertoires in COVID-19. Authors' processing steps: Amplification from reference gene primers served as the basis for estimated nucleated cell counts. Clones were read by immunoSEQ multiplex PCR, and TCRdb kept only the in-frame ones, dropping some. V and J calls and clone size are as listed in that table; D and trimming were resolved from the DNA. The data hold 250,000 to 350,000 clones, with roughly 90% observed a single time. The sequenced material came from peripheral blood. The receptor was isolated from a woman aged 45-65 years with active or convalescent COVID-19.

The CDR3 nucleotides read TGTGCCAGCAGCCTGGGACAGGGGGCTGGCTACACCTTC. The encoded protein is CASSLGQGAGYTF. The chain joins TRBV7-2 to TRBJ1-2; 12 nucleotides line up with TRBD1. Germline V gene data show CDR1 as SGHTA and CDR2 as FQGNSA. Germline trimming cut 5 bases from V and 7 bases from J; bases unmatched to any gene: 2. CDR3 length: 13 residues. Full variable domain (rest looked up from reference TRBV7-2 and TRBJ1-2): GAGVSQSPSNKVTEKGKDVELRCDPISGHTALYWYRQSLGQGLEFLIYFQGNSAPDKSGLPSDRFSAERTGGSVSTLTIQRTQQEDSAVYLCASSLGQGAGYTFGSGTRLTVV.